This entry lists 24 T cell receptor beta chains sequenced from one sample in a study of OX40 agonist ivuxolimab in advanced cancers. Data came from immunoSEQ multiplex PCR; TCRdb stores just in-frame clones and leaves some out. Among tens of thousands of clones listed, roughly 90% were seen once. The sample was CD4+ or CD8+ T cells sorted from blood, taken in a trial of the OX40 agonist ivuxolimab. These receptors were taken from an adult with an advanced solid tumor such as melanoma, head and neck, liver or kidney cancer.

The rearrangement links TRBV6-6 to TRBJ1-1; 8 nucleotides line up with TRBD1. This CDR3 spans 14 amino acids. The germline V gene has CDR1 MNHNY and CDR2 SVGAGI (reference sequence). V gave up 2 bases and J gave up 6 bases; unmatched junction bases: 5. This CDR3 reads CASSYPGQGPEAFF. The CDR3, as DNA: TGTGCCAGCAGTTACCCAGGACAGGGACCTGAAGCTTTCTTT.

The genes are TRBV7-3 and TRBJ2-1, with D perhaps TRBD2 (6 bases). V was clipped by 2 bases and J by 6 bases, with 14 bases between them. CDR3 size: 15 residues. Germline V gene data show CDR1 as SGHTA and CDR2 as FQGTGA. CDR3 DNA: TGTGCCAGCAGCTTAGGGCCGGATAGCGGCAATGAGCAGTTCTTC. Translating gives CASSLGPDSGNEQFF.

The chain has TRBV6-1 and TRBJ2-7, with a weak D call TRBD1 (6 bases). The CDR3 is 14 residues long. Trimming shortened V by 5 bases and J by 3 bases, and 14 bases separated the two germline ends. Germline V gene data show CDR1 as MNHNS and CDR2 as SASEGT. CDR3 region: CASSPQGFYYEQYF. In DNA form, the CDR3 reads TGTGCCAGCAGTCCACAGGGTTTTTACTACGAGCAGTACTTC.

The gene calls are TRBV5-1 and TRBJ1-2, with D uncertain. V was trimmed by 4 bases and J by 4 bases, leaving 17 bases between them. The CDR3 covers 15 residues. Germline V gene sequence: CDR1 SGHRS, CDR2 YFSETQ. CDR3 protein: CASSPVPVVFYGYTF. DNA of the CDR3: TGCGCCAGCAGCCCAGTCCCAGTAGTTTTCTATGGCTACACCTTC.

This clone was detected once. The chain has TRBV7-8 and TRBJ2-2; 10 positions agree with TRBD1. The CDR3 totals 15 residues. J lost 6 bases, V lost 5 bases, and 6 bases had no gene match. Germline V CDR1 and CDR2: SGHVS, FQNEAQ. DNA for the CDR3: TGTGCCAGCAGCAGAAGACAGGGGGCGCCCGGGGAGCTGTTTTTT. This codes for CASSRRQGAPGELFF. The whole variable domain, remainder taken from reference TRBV7-8 and TRBJ2-2, is GAGVSQSPRYKVAKRGQDVALRCDPISGHVSLFWYQQALGQGPEFLTYFQNEAQLDKSGLPSDRFFAERPEGSVSTLKIQRTQQEDSAVYLCASSRRQGAPGELFFGEGSRLTVL.

This rearrangement joins TRBV11-2 to TRBJ2-7; no clear D. V lost 1 base and J 3 bases, leaving 7 bases between the germline ends. The V gene's germline CDR1 is SGHAT and CDR2 FQNNGV. CDR3 length equals 13 residues. The DNA of the CDR3 is TGTGCCAGCAGCTTAGGCCGGATCTACGAGCAGTACTTC. Translated, it gives CASSLGRIYEQYF. Variable domain in full (rest from reference TRBV11-2 and TRBJ2-7): EAGVAQSPRYKIIEKRQSVAFWCNPISGHATLYWYQQILGQGPKLLIQFQNNGVVDDSQLPKDRFSAERLKGVDSTLKIQPAKLEDSAVYLCASSLGRIYEQYFGPGTRLTVT.

V gene TRBV27 combines with J gene TRBJ2-2, with 7 positions matching TRBD2. V shed 5 bases and J 7 bases; nucleotides not matched to a gene: 7. Germline V lookup: CDR1 MNHEY, CDR2 SMNVEV (reference sequence). The CDR3 runs to 14 residues. As DNA, the CDR3 is TGTGCCAGCAGTCCCGGCGGGGGAGACGGGGAGCTGTTTTTT. Translated, it gives CASSPGGGDGELFF.

The chain combines TRBV14 with TRBJ2-2; 8 bases map to TRBD1. Trimming took 3 bases from V and 5 from J; bases not matched to a gene: 8. The CDR3 contains 16 residues. The germline CDR1 and CDR2 sequences are SGHDN and FVKESK. The CDR3 coding sequence is TGTGCCAGCAGCCAGGCCCCTGACAGGGGAACCGGGGAGCTGTTTTTT. Translating gives CASSQAPDRGTGELFF.

This clone occurred a few times. The chain joins TRBV28 to TRBJ1-2, with 12 bases lining up with TRBD1. V shed 6 bases and J 6 bases; nucleotides not matched to a gene: 11. The length of the CDR3 is 16 residues. Germline CDR1 and CDR2: MDHEN and SYDVKM. The DNA of the CDR3 is TGTGCCAGCAGATCTTTACCTGGGACAGGGGGCCATGGCTACACCTTC. Its translation: CASRSLPGTGGHGYTF.

V gene TRBV9 combines with J gene TRBJ1-2; TRBD1 aligns across 7 bases. The V and J ends lost 3 bases and 2 bases, in that order; junction bases with no gene match: 4. This CDR3 has 14 amino acids. Germline lookup yields CDR1 SGDLS and CDR2 YYNGEE. The CDR3 protein is CASSGEGGNYGYTF. The CDR3 coding sequence is TGTGCCAGCAGCGGGGAAGGGGGCAACTATGGCTACACCTTC.

The count of this clone is one. The genes are TRBV27 and TRBJ2-7; no clear D. V lost 5 bases to trimming and J lost 3 bases, with 11 bases between them. CDR1 is MNHEY, CDR2 SMNVEV, per germline (reference sequence). The CDR3 extends over 13 amino acids. The CDR3 here is CASSPLTGYEQYF. The CDR3 coding sequence is TGTGCCAGCAGTCCCCTTACGGGCTACGAGCAGTACTTC.

This rearrangement joins TRBV18 to TRBJ2-1; D may correspond to TRBD1 or TRBD2 (5 bases each). CDR1 and CDR2 (germline): KGHSH, LQKENI. The CDR3 is 12 amino acids. V lost 3 bases and J 11 bases, leaving 11 bases between the germline ends. The CDR3 DNA reads as TGTGCCAGCTCACCTGGGGCGGGTCAGCAGTTCTTC. Translation gives CASSPGAGQQFF.

The rearrangement uses TRBV5-8 and TRBJ2-5; no definite D call. CDR3 size: 16 residues. The germline gives CDR1 SGHTS, CDR2 YDEGEE. Trimming cost V 7 bases and J 2 bases, with 21 bases left between them. For the CDR3, the DNA is TGTGCCAGCTCCTCCCGTATGCAGGCAATTCAAGAGACCCAGTACTTC. This translates into CASSSRMQAIQETQYF.

V usage is TRBV9 and J usage is TRBJ2-1; 12 nucleotides align to TRBD2. Germline V gene data show CDR1 as SGDLS and CDR2 as YYNGEE. CDR3 size: 15 residues. After removal of 0 bases from V and 9 bases from J, the junction contained 4 bases not matched to a gene. In nucleotides, the CDR3 is TGTGCCAGCAGCGTAGGACTAGCGGGAGATAGTGAGCAGTTCTTC. It specifies CASSVGLAGDSEQFF.

The rearrangement links TRBV5-1 to TRBJ2-1; no reliable D call. CDR3 size: 14 residues. The germline CDR1 and CDR2 sequences are SGHRS and YFSETQ. V lost 0 bases and J 8 bases, leaving 12 bases between the germline ends. The CDR3 sequence: CASSLARVIDEQFF. The CDR3 DNA sequence: TGCGCCAGCAGCTTGGCCAGAGTTATCGATGAGCAGTTCTTC.

The sample holds one count of this clone. This chain connects TRBV7-7 to TRBJ2-3; 9 bases align to TRBD2. Germline-derived CDR1 and CDR2 are SSHAT and FNYEAQ (reference sequence). J gave up 4 bases and V 0 bases, and 2 bases lay outside the gene matches. The CDR3 has 15 residues. The CDR3 nucleotides read TGTGCCAGCAGCTTAGCTAGCGGGAGAGCAGATACGCAGTATTTT. Translated, it gives CASSLASGRADTQYF.

This chain uses TRBV12-5 with TRBJ1-5, with D perhaps TRBD1 (5 bases). V lost 4 bases to trimming and J lost 1 base, with 8 bases between them. The germline V gene has CDR1 LGHNT and CDR2 FRNRAP. This CDR3 is built from 14 residues. The DNA of the CDR3 is TGTGCTAGTGGTTCATGGGACAGCAATCAGCCCCAGCATTTT. Its protein product is CASGSWDSNQPQHF. Variable domain in full (rest from reference TRBV12-5 and TRBJ1-5): DARVTQTPRHKVTEMGQEVTMRCQPILGHNTVFWYRQTMMQGLELLAYFRNRAPLDDSGMPKDRFSAEMPDATLATLKIQPSEPRDSAVYFCASGSWDSNQPQHFGDGTRLSIL.

The chain recombines TRBV27 with TRBJ1-1; D unresolved. Germline lookup yields CDR1 MNHEY and CDR2 SMNVEV (reference sequence). The CDR3 totals 14 residues. The germline V and J ends were trimmed by 2 bases and 0 bases, with 7 bases remaining between them. The CDR3 DNA is TGTGCCAGCAGTTTAGGGCAGATGAACACTGAAGCTTTCTTT. It specifies CASSLGQMNTEAFF.

This chain joins TRBV2 and TRBJ2-3; the match to TRBD2 covers 11 bases. The length of the CDR3 is 18 residues. CDR1 is SNHLY, CDR2 FYNNEI, per germline. V trimming: 2 bases; J trimming: 8 bases; junction bases outside the gene matches: 15. The CDR3 DNA follows: TGTGCCAGCAGTGAATGGGGACTAGCGGTTCTCCCGGCGGGTACGCAGTATTTT. Its protein is CASSEWGLAVLPAGTQYF.

The chain is built from TRBV2 and TRBJ2-5; D not resolved. The CDR3 contains 13 residues. Trimming pared 3 bases from V and 4 bases from J, leaving 9 bases between. The germline V gene encodes CDR1 SNHLY and CDR2 FYNNEI. The CDR3 nucleotides read TGTGCCAGCAGTGATTCTGAGTTAGAGACCCAGTACTTC. It specifies CASSDSELETQYF.

V and J are TRBV27 and TRBJ2-5, with D unclear. This CDR3 has 14 amino acids. V was cut by 8 bases and J by 4 bases, with 17 bases left in between. In germline, CDR1 is MNHEY, CDR2 SMNVEV (reference sequence). The DNA for the CDR3 is TGTGCCAGCTGCAATATGGGTTCCCGAGAGACCCAGTACTTC. This codes for CASCNMGSRETQYF.

The chain employs TRBV11-3 and TRBJ2-3; D unclear. The V end was cut by 3 bases, the J end by 6 bases, with 10 bases between. Per the germline V gene, CDR1 is SGHNT and CDR2 is YENEEA. The CDR3 has 13 residues. The CDR3 DNA is TGTGCCAGCAGCTTGTCCCCCTTGGATACGCAGTATTTT. Its translation: CASSLSPLDTQYF.

The chain carries TRBV28 and TRBJ1-4; TRBD1 might be the D (5 bases). The CDR3 length is 16 residues. The V end lost 3 bases, the J end lost 6 bases, and 17 bases lay between the germline ends. Germline CDR1 MDHEN, CDR2 SYDVKM. CDR3 nucleotides: TGTGCCAGCAGTTTTCCTCTACCAGGGATTGATGAAAAACTGTTTTTT. Amino acids: CASSFPLPGIDEKLFF.

This sequence joins TRBV19 and TRBJ2-1; D is unclear. Germline-derived CDR1 and CDR2 are LNHDA and SQIVND (reference sequence). The CDR3 is 14 amino acids. The ends were cut back, 0 bases at V and 4 bases at J, with 7 bases in the middle. Here the CDR3 reads CASSIDMGYNEQFF. DNA for the CDR3: TGTGCCAGTAGTATAGATATGGGGTACAATGAGCAGTTCTTC.